A single sample gave rise to the 23 T cell receptor beta chains below, sequenced in a study of blood T cell repertoires in COVID-19. Data came from immunoSEQ multiplex PCR; TCRdb stores just in-frame clones and leaves some out. The sample contains approximately 210,000 clones, 80% of which appear only once. The sample comprised PBMCs or T cells enriched from blood (not recorded which). Receptor source: a man aged 25 to 45 with acute COVID-19.

This rearrangement joins TRBV7-9 to TRBJ1-1; 8 bases match TRBD1. CDR3 size: 14 residues. The germline V gene has CDR1 SEHNR and CDR2 FQNEAQ (reference sequence). V was pared by 4 bases and J by 4 bases, with 5 bases of the junction left unmatched. In DNA form, the CDR3 reads TGTGCCAGCAGCTCGATAACAGGGGGCACTGAAGCTTTCTTT. It translates to CASSSITGGTEAFF.

The chain recombines TRBV19 with TRBJ1-2; no firm D call. The CDR3 totals 15 residues. The V end lost 3 bases, the J end lost 2 bases, and 13 bases lay between the germline ends. The germline V gene has CDR1 LNHDA and CDR2 SQIVND (reference sequence). CDR3 bases: TGTGCCAGTAGTATTGGAGGTTACGGAAACTATGGCTACACCTTC. Translated, it gives CASSIGGYGNYGYTF.

The gene calls are TRBV6-1 and TRBJ1-2; D ambiguous. There are 13 residues in the CDR3. V shed 1 base and J shed 5 bases, with 8 bases lying between them. Germline V CDR1 and CDR2: MNHNS, SASEGT. The CDR3 DNA follows: TGTGCCAGCAGTGAAGAGGCAGGTTATGGCTACACCTTC. Its translation is CASSEEAGYGYTF.

J is TRBJ2-3 and V is TRBV5-4, with D possibly being TRBD2 (7 bases). Deletions cut 2 bases from V and 4 bases from J, with 17 bases between. Per the germline V gene, CDR1 is SGHNT and CDR2 is YYREEE (reference sequence). The CDR3 spans 16 residues. CDR3 loop: CASSLGGAQSPDTQYF. The CDR3 bases are TGTGCCAGCAGCTTAGGGGGGGCCCAGAGCCCAGATACGCAGTATTTT.

This chain joins TRBV7-8 and TRBJ2-7, with D possibly matching TRBD2 (7 bases). Deletions cut 5 bases from V and 9 bases from J, with 11 bases between. CDR3 length equals 11 residues. The germline V gene encodes CDR1 SGHVS and CDR2 FQNEAQ. CDR3 loop: CASSPGGRQYF. As DNA, the CDR3 is TGTGCCAGCAGCCCCGGGGGGCGGCAGTACTTC.

The chain links TRBV6-5 to TRBJ1-2; the match to TRBD1 covers 9 bases. V was pared by 2 bases and J by 5 bases, with 9 bases of the junction left unmatched. The CDR3 length is 16 residues. Per the germline V gene, CDR1 is MNHEY and CDR2 is SVGAGI. The CDR3 DNA reads as TGTGCCAGCAGTTACCGCCAACAGGGGGCAGGGTATGGCTACACCTTC. Amino acid sequence: CASSYRQQGAGYGYTF.

The chain has TRBV28 and TRBJ2-7, with TRBD1 identical over 7 bases. V gave up 6 bases and J gave up 0 bases; unmatched junction bases: 2. The CDR3 has 13 amino acids. Germline lookup yields CDR1 MDHEN and CDR2 SYDVKM. The CDR3, as DNA: TGTGCCAGCAGGAGACAGGGCTCCTACGAGCAGTACTTC. Translating it yields CASRRQGSYEQYF.

This clone was recorded only once. Other DNA variants within this sample encode the same CDR3. The chain uses TRBV7-3 and TRBJ2-2, with a possible D match to TRBD2 (5 bases). CDR3 size: 16 residues. The ends were cut back, 2 bases at V and 0 bases at J, with 10 bases in the middle. Germline V gene sequence: CDR1 SGHTA, CDR2 FQGTGA. CDR3 loop: CASSLLAGPNTGELFF. In nucleotides, the CDR3 is TGTGCCAGCAGCTTATTGGCGGGCCCGAACACCGGGGAGCTGTTTTTT.

V and J are TRBV5-1 and TRBJ1-2; D not resolved. Germline-derived CDR1 and CDR2 are SGHRS and YFSETQ. The V end lost 1 base, the J end lost 0 bases, and 7 bases lay between the germline ends. This CDR3 is built from 14 residues. The CDR3 protein is CASSLSQANYGYTF. CDR3 in DNA: TGCGCCAGCAGCTTGTCCCAGGCTAACTATGGCTACACCTTC.

This clone has just a few counts. The chain uses TRBV9 and TRBJ1-1; 9 bases map to TRBD1. The CDR3 is 16 residues long. J lost 2 bases, V lost 3 bases, and 8 bases had no gene match. Germline V gene lookup returns CDR1 SGDLS and CDR2 YYNGEE. The CDR3 coding sequence is TGTGCCAGCAGCGGACACCGGGACAGGGTCAACACTGAAGCTTTCTTT. Its protein is CASSGHRDRVNTEAFF.

The rearrangement joins TRBV5-6 to TRBJ1-1; D is undetermined. V lost 6 bases and J lost 3, with 9 bases in between. CDR3 size: 12 residues. CDR1 and CDR2 from the germline V gene are SGHDT and YYEEEE. As DNA, the CDR3 is TGTGCCAGCACCCTAGGCGACACTGAAGCTTTCTTT. It codes for CASTLGDTEAFF.

The chain links TRBV7-9 to TRBJ1-2; tentative D call: TRBD1 (6 bases). V was cut by 2 bases and J by 3 bases, with 10 bases left in between. The CDR3 is made up of 14 amino acids. Germline CDR1 is SEHNR and CDR2 is FQNEAQ (reference sequence). Here the CDR3 reads CASSLLGADYGYTF. The CDR3 DNA reads as TGTGCCAGCAGCTTATTGGGGGCGGACTATGGCTACACCTTC.

This clone was observed once. The chain recombines TRBV28 with TRBJ2-6; 12 nucleotides line up with TRBD1. CDR3 size: 19 residues. The V segment lost 5 bases and the J segment 2 bases; nucleotides outside the gene matches: 10. From germline, CDR1 is MDHEN and CDR2 SYDVKM. As DNA, the CDR3 is TGTGCCAGCAGTCAAACTCCGGGGACAGGGGGCGCTGGGGCCAACGTCCTGACTTTC. Encoded protein: CASSQTPGTGGAGANVLTF.

The V gene is TRBV5-5, the J gene TRBJ2-1; 12 bases agree with TRBD2. The germline V gene has CDR1 SGHKS and CDR2 YYEKEE (reference sequence). The CDR3 runs 15 residues. V shed 4 bases and J 8 bases; nucleotides not matched to a gene: 7. The CDR3 sequence: CASSLGLAGLYEQFF. The DNA for the CDR3 is TGTGCCAGCAGCCTAGGACTAGCGGGGCTCTATGAGCAGTTCTTC.

The chain joins TRBV10-2 to TRBJ1-6, with TRBD1 as a possible D gene (5 bases). The V end was cut by 4 bases, the J end by 12 bases, with 16 bases between. Germline CDR1 WSHSY, CDR2 SAAADI. The CDR3 has 14 residues. DNA for the CDR3: TGCGCCAGCAGTGTGATCCCGGGGGTGGAACCCCTCCACTTT. This codes for CASSVIPGVEPLHF.

This chain uses TRBV11-2 with TRBJ2-1; 9 nucleotides line up with TRBD1. Per the germline V gene, CDR1 is SGHAT and CDR2 is FQNNGV. The CDR3 is made up of 15 amino acids. V shed 3 bases and J 2 bases; nucleotides not matched to a gene: 2. The CDR3 spells CASSFGQGPYNEQFF. DNA of the CDR3: TGTGCCAGCAGCTTTGGACAGGGGCCCTACAATGAGCAGTTCTTC.

This clone has a single count. V usage is TRBV11-1 and J usage is TRBJ1-6; D unresolved. The CDR3 consists of 13 residues. Germline-derived CDR1 and CDR2 are SGHAT and FQDESV (reference sequence). With 5 bases removed from V and 9 bases from J, the gap between germline ends came to 11 bases. Here the CDR3 DNA reads TGTGCCAGCAGCCGGGTTTCCGGTTCACCCCTCCACTTT. This encodes CASSRVSGSPLHF.

The genes are TRBV7-2 and TRBJ2-1; perhaps TRBD2 as D (5 bases). The CDR3 is 13 amino acids. Germline V gives CDR1 SGHTA, CDR2 FQGNSA. Trimming took off 4 bases at V and 3 bases at J, with 7 bases between the two ends. The DNA of the CDR3 is TGTGCCAGCAGCTGGACTTTCTACAATGAGCAGTTCTTC. This gives the protein CASSWTFYNEQFF.

As DNA, the CDR3 is TGTGCCACCAGCAGAGCGGGACAGGGCAATGAGCAGTTCTTC. Protein product: CATSRAGQGNEQFF. This chain links TRBV15 with TRBJ2-1; 9 bases map to TRBD1. The CDR3 has 14 amino acids. V shed 1 base, J shed 6 bases, and the junction held 1 base outside the gene matches. Looked up from germline, CDR1 is LNHNV and CDR2 is YYDKDF (reference sequence).

V usage is TRBV6-5 and J usage is TRBJ1-6; tentatively, D is TRBD1 (5 bases). Trimming took 5 bases from V and 9 from J, leaving 14 bases between them. The CDR3 contains 14 residues. CDR1 is MNHEY, CDR2 SVGAGI, per germline. The CDR3 DNA follows: TGTGCCAGCAGTCTGGGCAGAACAGGTTCACCCCTCCACTTT. Its translation: CASSLGRTGSPLHF.

This clone was observed once. The chain employs TRBV4-1 and TRBJ2-5; a possible D gene is TRBD2 (6 bases). Germline V CDR1 and CDR2: MGHRA, YSYEKL. Trimming took off 1 base at V and 5 bases at J, with 17 bases between the two ends. The CDR3 is 16 amino acids. CDR3 in DNA: TGCGCCAGCAGCCAAGTCGGCACTCAACGGGGGGAGACCCAGTACTTC. Encoded protein: CASSQVGTQRGETQYF.

The V and J genes are TRBV5-1 and TRBJ2-3, with 11 bases that match TRBD2. The CDR3 length is 17 residues. Germline CDR1 is SGHRS and CDR2 is YFSETQ. The ends lost 2 bases at V and 0 bases at J; junction bases unmatched: 5. The CDR3 DNA follows: TGCGCCAGCAGCTTCGGACTAGCGGGTCAAAGCACAGATACGCAGTATTTT. It encodes CASSFGLAGQSTDTQYF. Looking up the rest from reference TRBV5-1 and TRBJ2-3 gives the full variable domain: KAGVTQTPRYLIKTRGQQVTLSCSPISGHRSVSWYQQTPGQGLQFLFEYFSETQRNKGNFPGRFSGRQFSNSRSEMNVSTLELGDSALYLCASSFGLAGQSTDTQYFGPGTRLTVL.

V and J are TRBV9 and TRBJ2-5; the match to TRBD2 covers 8 bases. The trim removed 0 bases at V and 3 bases at J, leaving 1 base unmatched. Germline loops: CDR1 SGDLS, CDR2 YYNGEE. The CDR3 spans 14 residues. The CDR3 DNA sequence: TGTGCCAGCAGCGTAGAACTAGCGGAAGAGACCCAGTACTTC. Translation gives CASSVELAEETQYF.